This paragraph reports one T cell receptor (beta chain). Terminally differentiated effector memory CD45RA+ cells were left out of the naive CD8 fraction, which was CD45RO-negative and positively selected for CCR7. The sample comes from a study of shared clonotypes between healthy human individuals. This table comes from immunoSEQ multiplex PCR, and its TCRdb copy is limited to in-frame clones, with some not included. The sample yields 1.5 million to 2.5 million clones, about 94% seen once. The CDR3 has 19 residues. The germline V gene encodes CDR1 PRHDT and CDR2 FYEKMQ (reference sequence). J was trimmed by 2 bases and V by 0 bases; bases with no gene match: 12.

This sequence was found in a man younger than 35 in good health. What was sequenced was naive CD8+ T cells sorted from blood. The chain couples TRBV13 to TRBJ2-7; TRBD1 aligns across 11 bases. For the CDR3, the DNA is TGTGCCAGCAGCTTAGGCGGACAGGGGGCACCTCGGGGCACCTACGAGCAGTACTTC. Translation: CASSLGGQGAPRGTYEQYF.